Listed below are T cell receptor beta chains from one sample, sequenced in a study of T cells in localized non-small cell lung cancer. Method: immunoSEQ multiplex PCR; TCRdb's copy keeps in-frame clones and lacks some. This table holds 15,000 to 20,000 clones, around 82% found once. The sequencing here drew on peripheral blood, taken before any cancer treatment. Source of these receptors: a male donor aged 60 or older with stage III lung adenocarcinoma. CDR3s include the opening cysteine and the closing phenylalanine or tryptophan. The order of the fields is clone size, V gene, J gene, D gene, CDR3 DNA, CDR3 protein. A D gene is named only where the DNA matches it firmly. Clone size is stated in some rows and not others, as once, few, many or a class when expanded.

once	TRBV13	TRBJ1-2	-	TGTGCCAGCAGCTCTAGGGGCCTGGTCTATGGCTACACCTTC	CASSSRGLVYGYTF
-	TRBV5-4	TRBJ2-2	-	TGTGCCAGCAGCTTGGGCAGGGCGGCCACCGGGGAGCTGTTTTTT	CASSLGRAATGELFF
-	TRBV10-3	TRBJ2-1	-	TGTGCCATCAGTGAGTCCGGGTCGGGACTTAACAATGAGCAGTTCTTC	CAISESGSGLNNEQFF
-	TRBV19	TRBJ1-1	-	TGTGCCAGTAGTTGGGCTGAGAGGACGAACACTGAAGCTTTCTTT	CASSWAERTNTEAFF
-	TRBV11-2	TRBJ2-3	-	TGTGCCAGCAGCTTCCTAGAGGATACGCAGTATTTT	CASSFLEDTQYF
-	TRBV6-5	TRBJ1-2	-	TGTGCCAGCAGTTCCCAGGGTATCTATGGCTACACCTTC	CASSSQGIYGYTF
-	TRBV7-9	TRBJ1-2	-	TGTGCCAGCAGCACAAACAGTGTCTATGGCTACACCTTC	CASSTNSVYGYTF
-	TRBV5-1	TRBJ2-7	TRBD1	TGCGCCAGCAGCAGGGACAGAGCCTACGAGCAGTACTTC	CASSRDRAYEQYF
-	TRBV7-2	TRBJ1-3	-	TGTGCCAGCAGCCCAGGGAGAGGAAACACCATATATTTT	CASSPGRGNTIYF
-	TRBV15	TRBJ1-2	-	TGTGCCACCAGCAGAGATTGGGGAGAGGCCGGCTATGGCTACACCTTC	CATSRDWGEAGYGYTF
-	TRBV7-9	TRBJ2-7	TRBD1	TGTGCCAGCAGCTTAGGGGGGACAGGGCGCGAGCAGTACTTC	CASSLGGTGREQYF
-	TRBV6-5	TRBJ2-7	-	TGTGCCAGCAGTGACGTCTCCTACGAGCAGTACTTC	CASSDVSYEQYF
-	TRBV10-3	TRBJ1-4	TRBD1	TGTGCCATCAGTGGCGGGACAGGGAATGAAAAACTGTTTTTT	CAISGGTGNEKLFF
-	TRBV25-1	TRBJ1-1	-	TGTGCCAGCAGCCCAGGGGATGAGGCTTTCTTT	CASSPGDEAFF
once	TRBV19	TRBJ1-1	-	TGTGCCAGTACCCCCGGTGGTGGGGTAGGTGACATGAACACTGAAGCTTTCTTT	CASTPGGGVGDMNTEAFF
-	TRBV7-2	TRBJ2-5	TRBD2	TGTGCCAGCAGCTTAGAGGTTGCGGGGGGTAAGACCCAGTACTTC	CASSLEVAGGKTQYF
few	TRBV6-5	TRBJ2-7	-	TGTGCCAGCAGTCACTCAGAAACCTACGAGCAGTACTTC	CASSHSETYEQYF
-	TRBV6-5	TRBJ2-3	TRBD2	TGTGCCAGCAACCGGGGTGCGGGAGGGGATACGCAGTATTTT	CASNRGAGGDTQYF
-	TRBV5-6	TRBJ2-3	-	TGTGCCAGCAGCTTGAGAGGGGGGAAGCTGAATACGCAGTATTTT	CASSLRGGKLNTQYF
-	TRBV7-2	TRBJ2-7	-	TGTGCCAGCAGCTTAAGGAGGGACAGTAACACAATTTCCTACGAGCAGTACTTC	CASSLRRDSNTISYEQYF
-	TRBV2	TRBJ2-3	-	TGTGCCAGTAGACCAAACACAGATACGCAGTATTTT	CASRPNTDTQYF
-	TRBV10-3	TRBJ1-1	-	TGTGCCATCAGTGAGTCGAGAAACACTGAAGCTTTCTTT	CAISESRNTEAFF
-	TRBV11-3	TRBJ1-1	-	TGTGCCAGCAGCCATAGTCAGGGGCTAGGGAACACTGAAGCTTTCTTT	CASSHSQGLGNTEAFF
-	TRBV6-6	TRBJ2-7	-	TGTGCCAGCAGTTACGAGTACAGCGGAGAGCAGTACTTC	CASSYEYSGEQYF
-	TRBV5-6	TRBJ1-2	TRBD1	TGTGCCACCGGACAGGGAGCCTCTGTCTATGGCTACACCTTC	CATGQGASVYGYTF
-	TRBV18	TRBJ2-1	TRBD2	TGTGCCAGCTCACCAATGAGGACTAGCGGGGGAAATACAATGAGGCAGTTCTTC	CASSPMRTSGGNTMRQFF
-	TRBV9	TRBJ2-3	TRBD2	TGTGCCAGCAGGCAACTAGCGGGGGGGCCAGATACGCAGTATTTT	CASRQLAGGPDTQYF
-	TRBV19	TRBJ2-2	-	TGTGCCAGTAGCCCCCTCGCGAACACCGGGGAGCTGTTTTTT	CASSPLANTGELFF
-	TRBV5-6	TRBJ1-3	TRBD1	TGTGCCAGCAGTTCGGGACAGGTTTTCGGAAACACCATATATTTT	CASSSGQVFGNTIYF
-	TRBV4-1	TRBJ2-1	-	TGCGCCAGCAGCCAAGATCTGGTGGGGATCTCCTACAATGAGCAGTTCTTC	CASSQDLVGISYNEQFF
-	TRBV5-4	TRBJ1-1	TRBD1	TGTGCCAGCAGCTATGGAACAGGGGGGGCTGAAGCTTTCTTT	CASSYGTGGAEAFF
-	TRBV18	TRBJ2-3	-	TGTGCCAGCTCACCTGAATGGGGACCCAGGGAAAGCACAGATACGCAGTATTTT	CASSPEWGPRESTDTQYF
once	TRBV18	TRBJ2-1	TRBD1	TGTGCCAGCTCGCCTCGGACAGGGGAAGTTTATGGTGAGCAGTTCTTC	CASSPRTGEVYGEQFF
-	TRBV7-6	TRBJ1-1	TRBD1	TGTGCCAGCAGTCTAGCCGGACAGGGGGCCTCATCCGAAGCTTTCTTT	CASSLAGQGASSEAFF
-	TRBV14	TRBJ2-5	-	TGTGCCAGCAGCCAAGCTAAAATTTCTAGAAAAGAGACCCAGTACTTC	CASSQAKISRKETQYF
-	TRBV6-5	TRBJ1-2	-	TGTGCCAGCACGCCCGGGTCCTATGGCTACACCTTC	CASTPGSYGYTF
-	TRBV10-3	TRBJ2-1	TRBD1	TGTGCCATCAGTGAAGACAGGGCCGGCAATGAGCAGTTCTTC	CAISEDRAGNEQFF
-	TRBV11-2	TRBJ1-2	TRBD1	TGTGCCAGCAGCTTGGGGGACAGGGTGGGGTATGGCTACACCTTC	CASSLGDRVGYGYTF
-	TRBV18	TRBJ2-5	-	TGTGCCAGCTCACCGACCGGCGGGGAGACCCAGTACTTC	CASSPTGGETQYF
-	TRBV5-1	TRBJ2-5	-	TGCGCCAGCAGCTTGGGGGGGACACACTCAGAGACCCAGTACTTC	CASSLGGTHSETQYF
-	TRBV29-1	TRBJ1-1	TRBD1	TGCAGCATCCGAGGAGGGGACAGTAGTCTCACTGAAGCTTTCTTT	CSIRGGDSSLTEAFF
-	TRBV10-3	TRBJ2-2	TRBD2	TGTGCCATCAGTGAGTCATCGGGTAGCGGGGGGCTTTGGACCGGGGAGCTGTTTTTT	CAISESSGSGGLWTGELFF
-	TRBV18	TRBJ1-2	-	TGTGCCAGCTCACCTAACCCCGGGGGCGGCTTTGGCTACACCTTC	CASSPNPGGGFGYTF
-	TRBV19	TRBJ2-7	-	TGTGCCAGTAGTATTATAACAGGGATGGGCTACGAGCAGTACTTC	CASSIITGMGYEQYF
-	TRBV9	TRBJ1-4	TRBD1	TGTGCCAGCAGCTCACACAGGGGAACAACTAATGAAAAACTGTTTTTT	CASSSHRGTTNEKLFF
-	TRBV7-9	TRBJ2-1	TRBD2	TGTGCCAGCAGCGGCGCAAGCGGGGTATACAATGAGCAGTTCTTC	CASSGASGVYNEQFF
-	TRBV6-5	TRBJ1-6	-	TGTGCCAGCAGAGACGCACGATATTCACCCCTCCACTTT	CASRDARYSPLHF
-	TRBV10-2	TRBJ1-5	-	TGCGCCAGCAGTGAAACGGAGGACAAGCCCCAGCATTTT	CASSETEDKPQHF
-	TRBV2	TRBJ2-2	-	TGTGCCAACAGAGAAGGCGCTAACACCGGGGAGCTGTTTTTT	CANREGANTGELFF
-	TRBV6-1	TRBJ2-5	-	TGTGCCAGCAGCCAACAGGGATTCCTCCAAGAGACCCAGTACTTC	CASSQQGFLQETQYF
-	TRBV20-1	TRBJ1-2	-	TGTGGGACACCGGGAGACTATGGCTACACCTTC	CGTPGDYGYTF
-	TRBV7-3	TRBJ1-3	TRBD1	TGTGCCAGCAGCTCACGGGACAGGGGCTCTGGAAACACCATATATTTT	CASSSRDRGSGNTIYF
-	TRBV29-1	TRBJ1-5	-	TGCAGCGTTGTTACAGGGAATCAGCCCCAGCATTTT	CSVVTGNQPQHF
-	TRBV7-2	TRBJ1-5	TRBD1	TGTGCCAGCAGCTCACAGGGGGTAAACCAGCCCCAGCATTTT	CASSSQGVNQPQHF
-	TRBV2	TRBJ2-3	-	TGTGCCAGCAGACCCGCGGGGCATGCTAGCACAGATACGCAGTATTTT	CASRPAGHASTDTQYF
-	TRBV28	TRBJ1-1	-	TGTGCCAGCAGTTTACAGGGTTTTGGGGCGGGCACTGAAGCTTTCTTT	CASSLQGFGAGTEAFF